These T cell receptor beta chains were read from a single sample in a study of post-analysis software for immune sequencing data. TCRdb ran MiXCR on the PCR reads and lists one entry per CDR3 protein. The sample contains hundreds of thousands of distinct CDR3 sequences, around 40% of which appear only once. The sequencing sample was made of blood. The receptors derive from a girl aged 5 to 17 with multiple sclerosis. Each CDR3 is given with its conserved first and last residue. The D gene is left open where the match is weak. For some rows the clone size is stated as once, few or many, or as a class when expanded; others skip it.

V	J	size	D	DNA	CDR3
TRBV7-6	TRBJ2-5	few	-	TGTGCCAGCAGCTTAGTGGGCCGGGAGAGAGGGCAAGAGACCCAGTACTTC	CASSLVGRERGQETQYF
TRBV15	TRBJ1-2	-	TRBD1	TGTGCCACCAGTCAGGGGGGGTACAGACCCTATGGCTACACCTTC	CATSQGGYRPYGYTF
TRBV10-3	TRBJ2-7	-	-	TGTGCCATCAGTGGGGGCTACGAGCAGTACTTC	CAISGGYEQYF
TRBV20-1	TRBJ2-1	-	TRBD2	TGCAGTGCTAGAGATGGGACTACATACAATGAGCAGTTCTTC	CSARDGTTYNEQFF
TRBV7-2	TRBJ2-3	once	TRBD2	TGTGCCAGCAGCCAAAGGGGACTAGCGGGAGAAGAAGATACGCAGTATTTT	CASSQRGLAGEEDTQYF
TRBV28	TRBJ2-7	-	TRBD2	TGTGCCAGCAGTTACCGGACTAGCGCAAACTACGAGCAGTACTTC	CASSYRTSANYEQYF
TRBV11-2	TRBJ2-7	-	TRBD2	TGTGCCAGCAGCTTGGGACTAGCGTTCGAGCAGTACTTC	CASSLGLAFEQYF
TRBV7-3	TRBJ2-5	many	-	TGTGCCAGCAGCCGACAGTTCCAAGAGACCCAGTACTTC	CASSRQFQETQYF
TRBV10-3	TRBJ1-2	-	TRBD1	TGTGCCATCTCTGCCGGACAGGGCGGTGGCTACACCTTC	CAISAGQGGGYTF
TRBV7-7	TRBJ2-5	-	TRBD1	TGTGCTAGCAGCCGCTCGGGACAGGGCCCTCAAGAGACCCAGTACTTC	CASSRSGQGPQETQYF
TRBV29-1	TRBJ1-2	many	-	TGCAGCGTTGACCAGCGTAACTATGGCTACACCTTC	CSVDQRNYGYTF
TRBV6-2/TRBV6-3	TRBJ2-7	-	TRBD1	TGTGCCAGCAATAGACAGGGGCGGTTCGAGCAGTACTTC	CASNRQGRFEQYF
TRBV7-3	TRBJ2-5	few	TRBD1	TGTGCCAGCAGCTTGACAGGGAGATTGGAGACCCAGTACTTC	CASSLTGRLETQYF
TRBV12-3/TRBV12-4	TRBJ1-5	few	TRBD1	TGTGCCAGCAGGTCTCCGGGACAGGGGGCACATAGGAATCAGCCCCAGCATTTT	CASRSPGQGAHRNQPQHF
TRBV7-3	TRBJ2-7	-	-	TGTGCCAGGGATCAGAGATCGTGGGAGCAGTACTTC	CARDQRSWEQYF
TRBV6-1	TRBJ2-1	few	-	TGTGCCAGCAGAACAGGGACGTCGGGCAATGAGCAGTTCTTC	CASRTGTSGNEQFF
TRBV6-1	TRBJ2-7	-	-	TGTGCCAGCAGTGATGACGGCTACGAGCAGTACTTC	CASSDDGYEQYF
TRBV27	TRBJ2-3	-	TRBD1	TGTGCCACCCTAAACAGGGGGCGAAATACGCAGTATTTT	CATLNRGRNTQYF
TRBV3-1	TRBJ2-5	-	TRBD2	TGTGCCAGCAGTCTCTTCGGGTCAAGCGGGATGTACCAAGAGACCCAGTACTTC	CASSLFGSSGMYQETQYF
TRBV7-2	TRBJ2-1	few	-	TGTGCCAGCAGCTCCCGAGGTGGCTATGAGCAGTTCTTC	CASSSRGGYEQFF
TRBV7-3	TRBJ1-2	-	TRBD1	TGTGCCAGCAGCCATGACAGGGTGGCGAGAGGCTACACCTTC	CASSHDRVARGYTF
TRBV29-1	TRBJ2-5	-	TRBD1	TGCAGCGTTGAAACTGGACAGGGGGCCGAGACCCAGTACTTC	CSVETGQGAETQYF